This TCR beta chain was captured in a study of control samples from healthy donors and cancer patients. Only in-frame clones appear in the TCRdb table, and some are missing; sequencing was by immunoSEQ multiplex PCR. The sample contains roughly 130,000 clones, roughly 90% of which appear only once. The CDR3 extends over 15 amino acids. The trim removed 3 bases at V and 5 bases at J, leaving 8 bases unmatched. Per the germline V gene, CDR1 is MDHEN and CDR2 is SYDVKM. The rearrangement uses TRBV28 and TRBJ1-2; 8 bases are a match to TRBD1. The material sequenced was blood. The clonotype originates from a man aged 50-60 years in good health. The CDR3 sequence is CASSFADRGWYGYTF. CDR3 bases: TGTGCCAGCAGTTTTGCCGACAGGGGTTGGTATGGCTACACCTTC.